A single sample gave rise to the 10 T cell receptor beta chains below, sequenced in a study of blood T cells in healthy people across ages. Combining a sample-barcoded 5' primer with a J-beta primer mix, a second PCR ran for about 6 to 12 cycles. TCRdb re-analysed the 5' RACE reads in MiXCR, keeping a single row per CDR3 protein. The sample lists over 1,200,000 distinct CDR3 sequences, roughly 64% occurring once. Material for sequencing was blood. The source is a man younger than 30 in good health.

The chain links TRBV9 to TRBJ2-3; D remains unclear. V was cut by 0 bases and J by 3 bases, with 8 bases left in between. CDR1 and CDR2 (germline): SGDLS, YYNGEE. The CDR3 runs 14 residues. CDR3 sequence reads: CASSVAFTTDTQYF. DNA for the CDR3: TGTGCCAGCAGCGTAGCCTTCACAACAGATACGCAGTATTTT.

The V and J genes are TRBV4-1 and TRBJ2-3, with 9 positions matching TRBD2. After removal of 4 bases from V and 4 bases from J, the junction contained 12 bases not matched to a gene. Germline assignment: CDR1 MGHRA and CDR2 YSYEKL. The CDR3 loop spans 17 amino acids. The CDR3 spells CASSPPLGAGGSDTQYF. CDR3 nucleotide sequence: TGCGCCAGCAGCCCCCCTTTAGGTGCGGGAGGGTCAGATACGCAGTATTTT.

The chain combines TRBV4-1 with TRBJ1-1; weak D call: TRBD1 (5 bases). Germline assignment: CDR1 MGHRA and CDR2 YSYEKL. Trimming took 0 bases from V and 0 from J, leaving 11 bases between them. CDR3 length: 16 residues. The CDR3 is CASSQDLGVMNTEAFF. The CDR3 DNA reads as TGCGCCAGCAGCCAAGACTTAGGGGTTATGAACACTGAAGCTTTCTTT.

This chain joins TRBV10-3 and TRBJ2-7; 11 bases are a match to TRBD2. J was trimmed by 0 bases and V by 6 bases; bases with no gene match: 4. The CDR3 runs to 15 residues. Germline loops: CDR1 ENHRY, CDR2 SYGVKD. CDR3 DNA sequence: TGTGCCATCAGCGCTACTAGCGGGGGCTCCTACGAGCAGTACTTC. This translates into CAISATSGGSYEQYF.

V gene TRBV15 combines with J gene TRBJ1-2; tentatively, D is TRBD1 (6 bases). Trimming removed 0 bases at V and 6 bases at J, with 11 bases between. Germline lookup yields CDR1 LNHNV and CDR2 YYDKDF (reference sequence). This CDR3 is 14 amino acids long. CDR3 sequence: CATSRDRGIHGYTF. DNA of the CDR3: TGTGCCACCAGCAGAGATAGGGGGATACATGGCTACACCTTC.

This chain joins TRBV2 and TRBJ1-4; D gene unclear. Germline assignment: CDR1 SNHLY and CDR2 FYNNEI. Trimming removed 7 bases from V and 0 bases from J, with 12 bases in between. The CDR3 spans 15 residues. CDR3 protein: CASKPGTSTNEKLFF. The CDR3 nucleotides are TGTGCCAGCAAGCCAGGCACCTCAACTAATGAAAAACTGTTTTTT.

The chain couples TRBV7-2 to TRBJ2-1; either TRBD1 or TRBD2 may fit D (6 bases each). CDR3 size: 15 residues. Germline V gene data show CDR1 as SGHTA and CDR2 as FQGNSA. V lost 5 bases and J 8 bases, leaving 19 bases between the germline ends. The CDR3 nucleotides read TGTGCCAGCAGCAACACAGGAGGGGGTAAGGATGAGCAGTTCTTC. It codes for CASSNTGGGKDEQFF.

This clonotype appeared a few times. V gene TRBV2 combines with J gene TRBJ2-5; 7 nucleotides align to TRBD2. The end of the DNA fits TRBJ2-7 better, so the J call may be wrong. The CDR3 totals 16 residues. The germline gives CDR1 SNHLY, CDR2 FYNNEI. CDR3 sequence (DNA): TGTGCCAGCAGTGAGGGTCTGGTCGGGAGGCGGAACGAGCAGTACTTC. Its protein product is CASSEGLVGRRNEQYF.

This clonotype turned up a few times. This sequence joins TRBV4-1 and TRBJ2-7; no clear D. Gene TRBJ2-5 matches the end of the DNA better, so the J call may be wrong. Germline assignment: CDR1 MGHRA and CDR2 YSYEKL. The CDR3 has 13 residues. CDR3 DNA sequence: TGCGCCAGCAGCCAAAGGTGGAAGGAGACCCAGTACTTC. Amino acids: CASSQRWKETQYF.

The sample holds one count of this clonotype. The rearrangement uses TRBV28 and TRBJ2-7, with 9 bases that match TRBD2. The CDR3 contains 16 residues. V was pared by 1 base and J by 1 base, with 5 bases of the junction left unmatched. The germline V gene has CDR1 MDHEN and CDR2 SYDVKM. In nucleotides, the CDR3 is TGTGCCAGCAGTTTATTCCTAGCGGGGATGTCCTACGAGCAGTACTTC. It yields the protein CASSLFLAGMSYEQYF.